The TCR beta chain under discussion was sequenced for a study of blood T cell repertoires in COVID-19. Study summary: Material from acute and convalescent COVID-19 was sourced from the United States, Italy and Spain. The cDNA or gDNA used as material had been derived from T cells, B-cell-depleted T cells, or PBMCs.

V gave up 6 bases and J gave up 2 bases, with 16 bases separating them. The germline V gene encodes CDR1 SNHLY and CDR2 FYNNEI. This CDR3 has 16 residues. How the authors handled the data: For nucleated cells, counts were estimated from reference gene primer amplification. The repertoire was sequenced with immunoSEQ multiplex PCR; TCRdb's copy has only in-frame clones and lacks some. V and J calls plus clone size are reproduced from that table; the DNA served to infer D and trimming. The repertoire has about 160,000 clones, 81% of them found once; the top ten carry 11%. V is TRBV2 and J is TRBJ1-4; maybe TRBD1 (6 bases). The sequencing sample was made of peripheral blood. The TCR was taken from a man in his 60s with active or convalescent COVID-19. The CDR3 is CASRVQGLRTNEKLFF. The CDR3 nucleotides read TGTGCCAGCAGAGTTCAGGGGCTGAGGACTAATGAAAAACTGTTTTTT.